The clone carrying this T cell receptor (beta chain) was counted only a few times. Antigen: not known. The data originate from a study of T cells after yellow fever vaccination. Study context: Fractions of limited cellularity were prepared by means of SMART-Seq v4 Ultra Low Input.

Study-level points and caveats: Most primary-vaccination clones reappeared after the booster (about 97% CD4, more than 70% CD8).

In TCRdb, the 5' RACE reads were re-called with MiXCR into one record per CDR3 protein. Of 310,000 or so distinct CDR3 sequences in the sample, approximately 3.8% were seen once. The germline gives CDR1 KGHSH, CDR2 LQKENI. The J segment lost 8 bases and the V segment lost 3 bases, leaving 3 bases of the junction unmatched. The CDR3 runs 14 residues. The clonotype was recovered from a man between 18 and 35 years old who received the YFV17D yellow fever vaccine. The input for sequencing was PBMCs, taken on the day of the yellow fever booster vaccination. This chain links TRBV18 with TRBJ2-1, with TRBD1 matching 11 bases. CDR3 region: CASSPGTGGDEQFF. CDR3 in DNA: TGTGCCAGCTCACCCGGGACAGGGGGGGATGAGCAGTTCTTC.